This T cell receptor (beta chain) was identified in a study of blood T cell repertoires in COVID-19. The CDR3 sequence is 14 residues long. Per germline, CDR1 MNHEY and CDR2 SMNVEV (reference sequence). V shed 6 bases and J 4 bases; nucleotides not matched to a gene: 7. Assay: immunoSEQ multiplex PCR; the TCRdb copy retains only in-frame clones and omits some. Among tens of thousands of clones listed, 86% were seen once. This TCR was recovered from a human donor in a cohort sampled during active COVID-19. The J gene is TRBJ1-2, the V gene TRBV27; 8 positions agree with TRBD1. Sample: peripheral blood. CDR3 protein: CASRVTGGSYGYTF. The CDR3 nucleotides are TGTGCCAGCAGGGTCACAGGGGGGAGCTATGGCTACACCTTC.